This T cell receptor beta chain was captured in a study of T cell responses to AZD1222 COVID-19 vaccine. CDR3 length equals 17 residues. V lost 7 bases and J lost 5; bases outside the gene matches: 8. Germline values: CDR1 SGHRS, CDR2 YFSETQ. The analysis combined second doses at about 4 or about 12 weeks. Generated by immunoSEQ multiplex PCR, the TCRdb table keeps only in-frame clones and is missing some. Among 150,000 to 200,000 clones, around 89% were seen once, and the ten largest hold 20% to 30%. A word on this clone: Its specificity is unknown.

The study, taken as a whole, reports: CD4 TCRs covered the whole spike, strongest at regions 160-218 and 743-854.

This chain uses TRBV5-1 with TRBJ2-2; 16 bases match TRBD2. This TCR derives from an adult who received the AZD1222 COVID-19 vaccine. The sample here was peripheral blood, taken 28 days after the second AZD1222 dose. CDR3 coding DNA: TGCGCCAGCCCGGGACTAGCGGGAGGGCAAAGAACCGGGGAGCTGTTTTTT. Amino acids: CASPGLAGGQRTGELFF.